These T cell receptor beta chains were read from a single sample in a study of T cell repertoires in cytomegalovirus infection. Using its own MiXCR run on the reads, TCRdb lists one record per CDR3 protein. This sample has 650,000 to 850,000 distinct CDR3 sequences, with about 28% found just once. These TCRs' antigens remain unknown. The sample was cultured CD8+ T cells from PBMCs, taken from culture after CMV antigen stimulation. These TCRs come from a human donor in good health (CMV status not recorded). Some clones in this sample may be carry-over from other donors' samples. The CDR3 runs from the conserved cysteine through the conserved F or W. The order of the fields is V gene, J gene, clone size, D gene, CDR3 DNA, CDR3 protein. The D gene is left open where the match is weak. Not every row has a clone size; where given, it reads once, few, many or a size class.

>TRBV7-3|TRBJ2-1|few|.
TGTGCCAGCAGACCTACAGGGTCGGGATACAATGAGCAGTTCTTC
CASRPTGSGYNEQFF
>TRBV7-9|TRBJ2-1|few|.
TGTGCCAGCAGCCCCCCACTTGGAAGATTCAGCCATGAGCAGTTCTTC
CASSPPLGRFSHEQFF
>TRBV27|TRBJ1-1|.|.
TGTGCCAGCAGTTTGGGACTGGACAACACTGAAGCTTTCTTT
CASSLGLDNTEAFF
>TRBV7-8|TRBJ2-6|many|.
TGTGCCAGCAGCTTCCGTTCTGGGGCCAACGTCCTGACTTTC
CASSFRSGANVLTF
>TRBV7-9|TRBJ2-3|few|.
TGTGCCGGGCAGACAGATACGCAGTATTTT
CAGQTDTQYF
>TRBV7-2|TRBJ2-7|many|TRBD2
TGTGCCAGCAGCTTAAAGTTGACTAGCGGGGGTCCCTCCTACGAGCAGTACTTC
CASSLKLTSGGPSYEQYF
>TRBV27|TRBJ1-6|few|.
TGTGCCAGCAGTTTATCACGGGACCAAAATAATTCACCCCTCCACTTT
CASSLSRDQNNSPLHF
>TRBV7-9|TRBJ2-1|few|TRBD1
TGTGCCAGCAGGGGGACAGGGATCCCTATCAATGAGCAGTTCTTC
CASRGTGIPINEQFF
>TRBV7-8|TRBJ2-7|few|.
TGTGCCAGCAGCGATTTGGATATCCAGGGCTACGAGCAGTACTTC
CASSDLDIQGYEQYF
>TRBV6-2/TRBV6-3|TRBJ1-5|few|.
TGTGCCAGCAGAAGGGATAGCAATCAGCCCCAGCATTTT
CASRRDSNQPQHF
>TRBV6-5|TRBJ2-2|.|.
TGTGCCAGCAGTTATTTGTTCGGGGGGCCTTACACCGGGGAGCTGTTTTTT
CASSYLFGGPYTGELFF
>TRBV4-1|TRBJ2-1|many|.
TGCGCCAGCAGCCAAGGGCTAAACAATGAGCAGTTCTTC
CASSQGLNNEQFF
>TRBV7-6|TRBJ2-2|.|.
TGTGCCAGCAGCTTAAAGCAGTCTACCGGGGAGCTGTTTTTT
CASSLKQSTGELFF
>TRBV3-1|TRBJ2-3|.|TRBD2
TGTGCCAGCAGGACTACTAGCGGGGGAGGCACAGATACGCAGTATTTT
CASRTTSGGGTDTQYF
>TRBV7-9|TRBJ1-1|.|.
TGTGCCAGCTCCCCCAGGTTCAGACCCGAAGCTTTCTTT
CASSPRFRPEAFF
>TRBV15|TRBJ2-1|.|TRBD1
TGTGCCACCAGCAGGGACAGGGACGGGGGATGGAATGAGCAGTTCTTC
CATSRDRDGGWNEQFF
>TRBV2|TRBJ2-3|.|TRBD2
TGTGCCAGCAGTAGCGGGGGGCAGCCAGATACGCAGTATTTT
CASSSGGQPDTQYF
>TRBV19|TRBJ1-1|few|.
TGTGCCAGTACGCGTGGGTTTAACACTGAAGCTTTCTTT
CASTRGFNTEAFF
>TRBV7-9|TRBJ2-1|few|TRBD2
TGTGCCAGCAGCGTTCTTACTAGCGGGGGTTACAATGAGCAGTTCTTC
CASSVLTSGGYNEQFF
>TRBV12-3/TRBV12-4|TRBJ2-3|.|TRBD2
TGTGCCAGCAGTTCCTCTAGCGGGGGGCCTTCCTGGAGCACAGATACGCAGTATTTT
CASSSSSGGPSWSTDTQYF
>TRBV27|TRBJ1-5|.|.
TGTGCCAGCAGTTTATGGGGGTCTCAGGCCCGGGATCAGCCCCAGCATTTT
CASSLWGSQARDQPQHF
>TRBV23-1|TRBJ2-5|.|.
TGCGCCAGCAGTCCGTGGGGAAAAGGCAGGGGCCGGCAAGAGACCCAGTACTTC
CASSPWGKGRGRQETQYF
>TRBV7-9|TRBJ1-2|.|.
TGTGCCAGCAGCCGCTCGGTCTACGGCTACACCTTC
CASSRSVYGYTF
>TRBV5-1|TRBJ2-2|.|.
TGCGCCAGCAGCTTGATTCAGGGTCGGACCGGGGAGCTGTTTTTT
CASSLIQGRTGELFF
>TRBV19|TRBJ1-5|few|.
TGTGCCAGTAGTATAGAACAGGCTAATCAGCCCCAGCATTTT
CASSIEQANQPQHF
>TRBV6-6|TRBJ1-1|once|.
TGTGCCAGCAGTTACTCTTTGGCCGTCACTGAAGCTTTCTTT
CASSYSLAVTEAFF
>TRBV28|TRBJ2-5|.|.
TGTGCCAGCAGTCCCATGGGGGGGGGCGGAGAGACCCAGTACTTC
CASSPMGGGGETQYF
>TRBV4-1|TRBJ2-1|.|.
TGCGCCAGCAGCCAAGTGAGATCAGAAAATGAGCAGTTCTTC
CASSQVRSENEQFF
>TRBV6-5|TRBJ1-1|many|TRBD1
TGTGCCAGCAGTTACTACAGGGGATGGTACACTGAAGCTTTCTTT
CASSYYRGWYTEAFF
>TRBV5-5|TRBJ1-2|few|TRBD1
TGTGCCAGCAGCCCGACAGGGGTTGGCTATGGCTACACCTTC
CASSPTGVGYGYTF
>TRBV7-9|TRBJ2-2|few|.
TGTGCCAGCAGCTCCTATACGGGGGGCGCTACCGGGGAGCTGTTTTTT
CASSSYTGGATGELFF